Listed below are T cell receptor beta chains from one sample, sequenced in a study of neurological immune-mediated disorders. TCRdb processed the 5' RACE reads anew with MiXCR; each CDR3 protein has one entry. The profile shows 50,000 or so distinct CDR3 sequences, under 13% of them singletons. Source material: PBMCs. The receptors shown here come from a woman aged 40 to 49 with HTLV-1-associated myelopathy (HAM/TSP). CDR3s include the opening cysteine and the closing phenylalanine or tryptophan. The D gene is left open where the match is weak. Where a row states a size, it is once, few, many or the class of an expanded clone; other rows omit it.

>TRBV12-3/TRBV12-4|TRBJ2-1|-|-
CASSPTGGPSYNEQFF
TGTGCCAGCAGTCCAACCGGGGGGCCGTCGTACAATGAGCAGTTCTTC
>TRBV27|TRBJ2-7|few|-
CATGRGREFYNEQYF
TGTGCCACTGGACGGGGCAGGGAATTTTATAACGAGCAGTACTTC
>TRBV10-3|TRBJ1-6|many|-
CAISETGNNSPLHF
TGTGCCATCAGTGAGACAGGGAACAATTCACCCCTCCACTTT
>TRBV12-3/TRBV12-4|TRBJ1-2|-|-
CASSLEVVYGYTF
TGTGCCAGCAGTTTAGAGGTAGTCTATGGCTACACCTTC
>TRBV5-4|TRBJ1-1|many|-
CASSSIQGNTEAFF
TGTGCCAGCAGCTCGATACAGGGTAACACTGAAGCTTTCTTT
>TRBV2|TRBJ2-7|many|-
CASSERQVPTYEQYF
TGTGCCAGCAGTGAAAGACAGGTTCCTACCTACGAGCAGTACTTC
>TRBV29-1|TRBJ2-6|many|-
CGGRSSGANVLTF
TGCGGGGGGAGAAGCTCTGGGGCCAACGTCCTGACTTTC
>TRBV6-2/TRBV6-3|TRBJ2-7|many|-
CASSSWIGEQYF
TGTGCCAGCAGTTCATGGATAGGCGAGCAGTACTTC
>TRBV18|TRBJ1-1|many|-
CASSPFGNSEAFF
TGTGCCAGCTCACCATTCGGTAACTCTGAAGCTTTCTTT
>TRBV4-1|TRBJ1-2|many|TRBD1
CASSLTQGAGGYTF
TGCGCCAGCAGCCTTACACAGGGGGCGGGAGGCTACACCTTC
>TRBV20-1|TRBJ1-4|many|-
CSASGPGRTDLVF
TGCAGTGCTAGCGGGCCAGGGCGCACCGATCTTGTGTTT